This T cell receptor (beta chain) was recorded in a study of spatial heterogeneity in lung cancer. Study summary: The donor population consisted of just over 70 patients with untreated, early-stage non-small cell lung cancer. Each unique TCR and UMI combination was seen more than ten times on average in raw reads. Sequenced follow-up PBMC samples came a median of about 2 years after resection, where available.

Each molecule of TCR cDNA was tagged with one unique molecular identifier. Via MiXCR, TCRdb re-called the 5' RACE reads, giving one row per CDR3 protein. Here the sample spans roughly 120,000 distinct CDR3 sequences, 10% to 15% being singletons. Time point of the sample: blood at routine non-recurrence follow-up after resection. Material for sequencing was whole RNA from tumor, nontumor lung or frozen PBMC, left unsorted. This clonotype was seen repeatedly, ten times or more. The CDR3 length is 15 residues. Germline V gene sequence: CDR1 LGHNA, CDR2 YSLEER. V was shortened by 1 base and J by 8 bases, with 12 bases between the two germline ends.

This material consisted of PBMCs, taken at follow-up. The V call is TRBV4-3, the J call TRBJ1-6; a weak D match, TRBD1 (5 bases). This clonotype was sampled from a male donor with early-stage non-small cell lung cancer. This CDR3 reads CASSQGYEGYSPLHF. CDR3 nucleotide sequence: TGCGCCAGCAGCCAAGGATATGAGGGGTATTCACCCCTCCACTTT.